The present T cell receptor beta chain was sequenced within a study of CD8+ T cells in alopecia areata. Looking at the study overall: Patients in the treated group were given tofacitinib by mouth, 5 to 10 mg twice a day.

The treatment: oral pan-JAK inhibitor, 5-10 mg twice daily. This CDR3 spans 13 amino acids. Germline V gene data show CDR1 as SQVTM and CDR2 as ANQGSEA. Concerning this clone itself: Its specificity is not known.

Regarding the study as a whole: Tofacitinib produced a significant decrease in scalp clonality and in expanded CD8+ clones among the top 100. Throughout tofacitinib, many expanded lesional clones continued to persist in scalp and blood.

Extracted RNA was reverse transcribed into cDNA, the sequencing template. Sequencing used immunoSEQ multiplex PCR; TCRdb keeps in-frame clones, though not all of them. The sample holds over 150,000 clones; approximately 53% are singletons and the top ten take about 10%. This receptor was identified in a human donor with alopecia areata. This sample comprised CD8+ T cells sorted from blood, obtained at week 24, from a patient treated with tofacitinib. The chain recombines TRBV29-1 with TRBJ2-5; 7 nucleotides agree with TRBD1. The DNA end is more similar to TRBJ2-7, so the J call may be wrong. The CDR3 sequence: CSVYTGTDYEQYF. Here the CDR3 DNA reads TGCAGCGTTTACACCGGGACAGATTACGAGCAGTACTTC.